This T cell receptor beta chain was sequenced for a study of blood T cell repertoires in COVID-19. Study background: Sample material is recorded as cDNA or gDNA derived from T cells, B-cell-depleted T cells, or PBMCs.

Original methodology: Reference gene primers were amplified, and this amplification served to estimate nucleated cell counts. Libraries were prepared by immunoSEQ multiplex PCR; TCRdb keeps only in-frame clonotypes and omits some of them. That table supplies the V and J calls and clone size; D and trimming were determined from the DNA. The sample lists approximately 25,000 clones, around 86% occurring once. CDR1 and CDR2 from the germline V gene are MNHNY and SVGAGI (reference sequence). Trimming removed 6 bases from V and 11 bases from J; junction bases left unmatched: 11. The CDR3 length is 13 residues.

The chain recombines TRBV6-6 with TRBJ1-1, with 8 bases fitting TRBD1. Sequencing was performed on peripheral blood. The origin of this receptor is a human donor in a cohort sampled during active COVID-19. The CDR3 spells CASSSGTGYRAFF. In nucleotides, the CDR3 is TGTGCCAGCAGCTCCGGGACAGGCTACCGGGCTTTCTTT.